These 5 T cell receptor beta chains were sequenced from one sample in a study of human T cells and chemical hapten exposure. Time point defined: pre-sensitization, week 0. The treatment denotes: therapeutic diphenylcyclopropenone sensitization with weekly scalp DPC. MiXCR, applied by TCRdb to the RACE reads, yields one record per CDR3 protein. This table has roughly 90,000 distinct CDR3 sequences, 8% to 10% appearing once. The sequenced sample was whole blood, obtained in connection with sensitization to the hapten diphenylcyclopropenone (DPC). These receptor sequences come from a woman aged 40 to 50 with alopecia areata. Some clones in this sample may be carry-over from other donors' samples.

This clonotype was seen repeatedly, ten times or more. This chain connects TRBV28 to TRBJ2-7; perhaps TRBD2 as D (6 bases). The germline V and J ends were trimmed by 7 bases and 1 base, with 14 bases remaining between them. This CDR3 is 14 amino acids long. Germline CDR1 and CDR2: MDHEN and SYDVKM. The CDR3 sequence is CASNAAGPSYEQYF. DNA for the CDR3: TGTGCCAGCAACGCGGCGGGGCCATCCTACGAGCAGTACTTC.

The V gene is TRBV28, the J gene TRBJ2-3; TRBD2 matches at 8 bases. The trim removed 3 bases at V and 3 bases at J, leaving 5 bases unmatched. There are 15 residues in the CDR3. CDR1 and CDR2 (germline): MDHEN, SYDVKM. CDR3 residues: CASSFGGARTDTQYF. CDR3 DNA: TGTGCCAGCAGTTTCGGGGGGGCGCGGACAGATACGCAGTATTTT.

This clonotype was counted only a few times. The chain joins TRBV15 to TRBJ1-1, with unresolved D. CDR1 is LNHNV and CDR2 is YYDKDF in the germline V gene (reference sequence). The ends were cut back, 4 bases at V and 7 bases at J, with 13 bases in the middle. The CDR3 totals 13 residues. The CDR3 is CATSISLTFEAFF. In nucleotides, the CDR3 is TGTGCCACCAGCATCTCCCTTACTTTTGAAGCTTTCTTT. Based on the CDR3 plus reference TRBV15 and TRBJ1-1, the full variable domain is DAMVIQNPRYQVTQFGKPVTLSCSQTLNHNVMYWYQQKSSQAPKLLFHYYDKDFNNEADTPDNFQSRRPNTSFCFLDIRSPGLGDTAMYLCATSISLTFEAFFGQGTRLTVV.

This clonotype was picked up many times. This sequence joins TRBV12-3 or TRBV12-4 and TRBJ1-5; 8 bases are shared with TRBD1. V shed 2 bases and J 4 bases; nucleotides not matched to a gene: 1. CDR3 length: 14 residues. CDR3 DNA: TGTGCCAGCAGTTTACGGACAGGGAATCAGCCCCAGCATTTT. Translation gives CASSLRTGNQPQHF.

This clonotype was recorded a few times. The chain links TRBV3-1 to TRBJ1-1; D not certain. V lost 1 base to trimming and J lost 6 bases, with 6 bases between them. In germline, CDR1 is LGHDT, CDR2 YNNKEL (reference sequence). The CDR3 covers 12 residues. CDR3 in DNA: TGTGCCAGCAGCCAAGTACCTCCTGAAGCTTTCTTT. Translating it yields CASSQVPPEAFF.